Listed here are 10 T cell receptor beta chains from one sample, sequenced in a study of blood T cell repertoires in COVID-19. TCRdb's copy holds only in-frame clones and misses some; the assay was immunoSEQ multiplex PCR. The data hold around 150,000 clones, with about 83% observed a single time. Sequencing was done on a sample of peripheral blood. These receptors all come from a woman in her seventies with COVID-19, enrolled during active disease.

CDR3 protein: CASRPDRVGEQYF. CDR3 coding DNA: TGTGCCAGCAGACCCGACAGGGTCGGCGAGCAGTACTTC. This chain uses TRBV2 with TRBJ2-7; 7 bases agree with TRBD1. With 6 bases clipped from V and 6 bases from J, the junction kept 8 bases outside the gene matches. Per germline, CDR1 SNHLY and CDR2 FYNNEI. This CDR3 region has 13 residues.

This chain connects TRBV5-1 to TRBJ1-1; D might be TRBD1 (6 bases). The CDR3 loop spans 14 amino acids. Germline V gives CDR1 SGHRS, CDR2 YFSETQ. Trimming removed 6 bases from V and 5 bases from J, with 17 bases in between. The CDR3 sequence: CASKTWGRGTEAFF. DNA of the CDR3: TGCGCCAGCAAGACCTGGGGTAGGGGGACTGAAGCTTTCTTT.

V gene TRBV28 combines with J gene TRBJ1-3; no definite D call. The CDR3 length is 16 residues. Per germline, CDR1 MDHEN and CDR2 SYDVKM. Trimming stripped 7 bases from V and 4 bases from J, with 20 bases between. CDR3 sequence (DNA): TGTGCCAGCAAACCCCCGGGAACCGTCGGGGGAAACACCATATATTTT. It codes for CASKPPGTVGGNTIYF.

The V gene is TRBV5-1, the J gene TRBJ1-1, with D possibly TRBD1 on 5 matching bases. CDR1 and CDR2 from the germline V gene are SGHRS and YFSETQ. The CDR3 consists of 13 residues. Trimming cost V 7 bases and J 4 bases, with 14 bases left between them. This chain's CDR3 is CASGPGDSTEAFF. DNA of the CDR3: TGCGCCAGCGGCCCGGGGGATAGCACTGAAGCTTTCTTT.

This clone has only one observation. V and J are TRBV5-5 and TRBJ2-7, with D perhaps TRBD1 (5 bases). Between the trimmed V and J ends, which lost 4 bases and 4 bases, there was a span of 12 bases. The CDR3 covers 13 residues. Germline loops: CDR1 SGHKS, CDR2 YYEKEE (reference sequence). The CDR3 loop reads CASSRPGRYEQYF. The CDR3 coding sequence is TGTGCCAGCAGCCGGCCAGGGCGATACGAGCAGTACTTC.

The chain links TRBV29-1 to TRBJ1-2; D is possibly TRBD1 (5 bases). Looked up from germline, CDR1 is SQVTM and CDR2 is ANQGSEA. The CDR3 spans 15 residues. Trimming left V 6 bases short and J 8 bases short, with 25 bases between. CDR3 protein: CSVVQESPFRYGYTF. The CDR3 nucleotides are TGCAGCGTGGTACAGGAATCTCCCTTCCGTTACGGCTACACCTTC.

V gene TRBV7-9 combines with J gene TRBJ1-1, with TRBD1 matching over 8 bases. CDR1 SEHNR and CDR2 FQNEAQ come from the germline V gene (reference sequence). The V segment lost 5 bases and the J segment 5 bases; nucleotides outside the gene matches: 4. The CDR3 is made up of 13 amino acids. The CDR3, as DNA: TGTGCCAGCAGCCGACGGACAGGGACTGAAGCTTTCTTT. This codes for CASSRRTGTEAFF.

The V and J genes are TRBV7-2 and TRBJ1-2; 7 nucleotides line up with TRBD1. The J segment lost 4 bases and the V segment lost 1 base, leaving 6 bases of the junction unmatched. CDR3 length: 15 amino acids. The V gene's germline CDR1 is SGHTA and CDR2 FQGNSA. The CDR3 protein is CASSLGDSRGYGYTF. The CDR3 DNA reads as TGTGCCAGCAGCTTAGGGGACAGTCGGGGCTATGGCTACACCTTC.

V usage is TRBV28 and J usage is TRBJ1-5, with D maybe TRBD1 (5 bases). The CDR3 runs 15 residues. In germline, CDR1 is MDHEN, CDR2 SYDVKM. V gave up 3 bases and J gave up 0 bases, with 9 bases separating them. The CDR3, as DNA: TGTGCCAGCAGTTTTCAGGGCTATAGCAATCAGCCCCAGCATTTT. Its translation: CASSFQGYSNQPQHF.

Written as DNA, the CDR3 is TGTGCCAGCAGTCTCACGGGAGGCTACACCTTC. It codes for CASSLTGGYTF. This sequence joins TRBV5-8 and TRBJ1-2; no definite D call. Trimming shortened V by 5 bases and J by 8 bases, and 10 bases separated the two germline ends. Germline loops: CDR1 SGHTS, CDR2 YDEGEE. This CDR3 has 11 amino acids.